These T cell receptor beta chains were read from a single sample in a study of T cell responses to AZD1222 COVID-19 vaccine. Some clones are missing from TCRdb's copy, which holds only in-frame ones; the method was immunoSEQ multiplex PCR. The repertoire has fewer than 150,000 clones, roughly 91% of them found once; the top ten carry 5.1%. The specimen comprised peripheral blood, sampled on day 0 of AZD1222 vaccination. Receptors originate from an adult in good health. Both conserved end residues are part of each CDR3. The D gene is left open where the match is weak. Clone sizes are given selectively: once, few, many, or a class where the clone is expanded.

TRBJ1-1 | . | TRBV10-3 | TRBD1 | TGTGCCATCAGTTCCGGACAGGGAATGAACACTGAAGCTTTCTTT | CAISSGQGMNTEAFF
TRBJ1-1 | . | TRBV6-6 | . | TGTGCCAGCAGTGACCTTGGACCCCGGATCACTGAAGCTTTCTTT | CASSDLGPRITEAFF
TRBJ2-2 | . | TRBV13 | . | TGTGCCAGCAGCTCAAGGGTTGACAGCTTGAACACCGGGGAGCTGTTTTTT | CASSSRVDSLNTGELFF
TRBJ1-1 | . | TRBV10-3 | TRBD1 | TGTGCCATCAGCTACGGGACAGGGAACACTGAAGCTTTCTTT | CAISYGTGNTEAFF
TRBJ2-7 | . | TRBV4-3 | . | TGCGCCAGCAGCCAATTTGGTGGTCCCTACGAGCAGTACTTC | CASSQFGGPYEQYF
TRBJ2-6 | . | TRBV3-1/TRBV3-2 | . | TGTGCCAGCAGCCACTCGGGAGCCTCTGGGGCCAACGTCCTGACTTTC | CASSHSGASGANVLTF
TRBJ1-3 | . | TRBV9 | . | TGTGCCAGCAGCTTCGACGGTAATGGAAACACCATATATTTT | CASSFDGNGNTIYF
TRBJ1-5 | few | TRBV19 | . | TGTGCCAGTAGTATAGATCCCAGGGGCGGTCAGCCCCAGCATTTT | CASSIDPRGGQPQHF
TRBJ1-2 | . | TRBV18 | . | TGTGCCAGCTCACGGATAGGGACGGACTATGGCTACACCTTC | CASSRIGTDYGYTF
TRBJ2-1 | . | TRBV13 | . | TGTGCCAGCAGCTTAGGTCGACCGGGATTCGGTAATGAGCAGTTCTTC | CASSLGRPGFGNEQFF
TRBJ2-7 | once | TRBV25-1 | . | TGTGCCAGCAGTGAATCGGGGCAGGGCTACGAGCAGTACTTC | CASSESGQGYEQYF
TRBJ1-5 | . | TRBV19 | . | TGTGCCAGTAGGGCCCGGGACGGATCTCTTAGCAATCAGCCCCAGCATTTT | CASRARDGSLSNQPQHF
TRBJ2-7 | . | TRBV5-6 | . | TGTGCCAGCAGCTTGTGGCTAATCGGGAGCGAGCAGTACTTC | CASSLWLIGSEQYF
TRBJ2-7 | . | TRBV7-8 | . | TGTGCCAGCAGCTTGGGGGACAACTCCTACGAGCAGTACTTC | CASSLGDNSYEQYF